This is a list of T cell receptor beta chains from one sample in a study of patients and donors after allogeneic stem cell transplantation. TCRdb itself ran the RT-PCR reads through MiXCR, one entry per CDR3 protein. Here the sample spans about 57,000 distinct CDR3 sequences, 10% to 15% being singletons. Material for sequencing was blood, either unsorted or a sorted T cell fraction (not recorded which). The receptors shown here come from a human donor who was either an allogeneic HSCT recipient or a stem cell or donor lymphocyte infusion donor (not recorded which). It is not recorded whose cells these are; they may come from a transplant donor. The CDR3 runs from the conserved cysteine through the conserved F or W. D genes are given only for firm matches. Clone size is given for some rows only: seen once, a few or many times, or a class if the clone is expanded.

many,TRBV12-3/TRBV12-4,TRBD1,TRBJ1-1,CASSLTGGAYTEAFF,TGTGCCAGCAGTTTGACAGGGGGCGCCTACACTGAAGCTTTCTTT
.,TRBV12-3/TRBV12-4,.,TRBJ2-1,CASSLGRADNEQFF,TGTGCCAGCAGTTTAGGGAGGGCAGACAATGAGCAGTTCTTC
.,TRBV20-1,TRBD2,TRBJ2-1,CSARERYKGLAYYNEQFF,TGCAGTGCTAGAGAGAGGTACAAAGGACTAGCGTATTACAATGAGCAGTTCTTC
many,TRBV12-3/TRBV12-4,.,TRBJ1-4,CASSLTETNEKLFF,TGTGCCAGCAGCCTGACGGAAACTAATGAAAAACTGTTTTTT
.,TRBV29-1,.,TRBJ2-5,CSDESVWGFKETQYF,TGCAGCGATGAATCCGTCTGGGGCTTTAAGGAGACCCAGTACTTC
few,TRBV3-1,.,TRBJ1-1,CASSQTGIEHSQGAFF,TGTGCCAGCAGCCAAACAGGGATCGAGCACTCCCAGGGGGCTTTCTTT
many,TRBV20-1,TRBD1,TRBJ1-2,CSVPTGGSRPTF,TGCAGTGTTCCGACAGGGGGCTCCCGTCCCACCTTC
.,TRBV10-3,.,TRBJ2-2,CAISEPAETGELFF,TGTGCCATCAGTGAGCCAGCAGAGACCGGGGAGCTGTTTTTT
.,TRBV6-6,TRBD1,TRBJ2-2,CASSLQGGFTGELFF,TGTGCCAGCAGCTTACAGGGGGGATTCACCGGGGAGCTGTTTTTT
.,TRBV6-5,.,TRBJ2-7,CASSYWGTARDGVQWQQYF,TGTGCCAGCAGTTACTGGGGGACTGCGAGAGACGGGGTTCAGTGGCAGCAGTACTTC
.,TRBV18,.,TRBJ2-7,CASSPSLEQYF,TGTGCCAGCTCACCATCCCTCGAGCAGTACTTC
few,TRBV27,TRBD1,TRBJ2-2,CASSPSPTGGYTGELFF,TGTGCCAGCAGTCCCTCCCCAACAGGGGGCTACACCGGGGAGCTGTTTTTT
many,TRBV7-6,.,TRBJ1-6,CASSFDTNSPLHF,TGTGCCAGCAGCTTCGATACAAATTCACCCCTCCACTTT
many,TRBV12-3/TRBV12-4,TRBD1,TRBJ1-4,CASSWTGEVEKLFF,TGTGCCAGCAGCTGGACAGGGGAGGTTGAAAAACTGTTTTTT
many,TRBV20-1,TRBD1,TRBJ1-5,CSASLNRGRSLNQPQHF,TGCAGTGCGAGCCTAAACAGGGGGCGAAGCCTCAATCAGCCCCAGCATTTT
few,TRBV5-5,TRBD1,TRBJ2-3,CASRGTGFPSTDTQYF,TGTGCCAGCAGAGGGACAGGCTTCCCTAGCACAGATACGCAGTATTTT
few,TRBV11-2,TRBD1,TRBJ1-6,CASSVTGGSGMNSPLHF,TGTGCCAGCAGCGTTACAGGGGGCTCAGGAATGAATTCACCCCTCCACTTT
.,TRBV30,.,TRBJ1-1,CAWSVLIGNTEAFF,TGTGCCTGGAGTGTTCTAATCGGGAACACTGAAGCTTTCTTT
.,TRBV12-3/TRBV12-4,.,TRBJ1-2,CASSLEDSMAAHGYTF,TGTGCCAGCAGTTTAGAAGATAGTATGGCTGCCCATGGCTACACCTTC